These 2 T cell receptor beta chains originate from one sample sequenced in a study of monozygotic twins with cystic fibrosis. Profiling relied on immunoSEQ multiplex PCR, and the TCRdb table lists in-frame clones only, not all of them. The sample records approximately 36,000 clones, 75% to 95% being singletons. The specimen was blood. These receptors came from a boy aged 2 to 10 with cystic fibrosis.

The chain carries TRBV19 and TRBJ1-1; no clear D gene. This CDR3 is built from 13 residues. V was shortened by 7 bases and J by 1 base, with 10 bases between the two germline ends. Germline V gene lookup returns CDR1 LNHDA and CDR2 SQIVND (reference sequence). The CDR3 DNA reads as TGTGCCAGTACGGTCCGTGGGAACACTGAAGCTTTCTTT. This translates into CASTVRGNTEAFF.

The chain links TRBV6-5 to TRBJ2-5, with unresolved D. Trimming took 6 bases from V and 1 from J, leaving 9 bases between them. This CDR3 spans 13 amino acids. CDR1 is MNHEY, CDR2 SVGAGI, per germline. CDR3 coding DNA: TGTGCCAGCAGGACAATCACCCAAGAGACCCAGTACTTC. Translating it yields CASRTITQETQYF.